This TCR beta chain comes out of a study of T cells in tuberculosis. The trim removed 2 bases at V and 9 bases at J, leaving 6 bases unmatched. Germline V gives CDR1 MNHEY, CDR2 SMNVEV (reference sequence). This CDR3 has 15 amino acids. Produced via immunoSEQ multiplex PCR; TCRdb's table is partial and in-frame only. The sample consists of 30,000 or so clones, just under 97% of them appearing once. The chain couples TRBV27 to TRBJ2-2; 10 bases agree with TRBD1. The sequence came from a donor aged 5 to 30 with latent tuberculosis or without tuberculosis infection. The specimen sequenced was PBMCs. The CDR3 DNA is TGTGCCAGCAGTTTAGGGACAGGGGCTCTCCGGGAGCTGTTTTTT. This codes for CASSLGTGALRELFF.